What follows are 20 T cell receptor beta chains derived from one specimen sequenced in a study of Graves' ophthalmopathy and Graves' hyperthyroidism. CDR3 regions of TCR beta were amplified from RNA transcripts. First-round RT-PCR with HTBI primers preceded a second-round multiplex PCR. One entry per CDR3 protein results from TCRdb running MiXCR on the multiplex PCR reads. The sample gives about 660,000 distinct CDR3 sequences, 35% to 50% of which show up once; more than 3% is in the top ten. Material: peripheral blood. The receptors originated from an adult man with Graves' ophthalmopathy.

This chain links TRBV6-2 or TRBV6-3 with TRBJ2-5; 10 bases are a match to TRBD2. V lost 6 bases, J lost 2 bases, and 6 bases stayed unmatched. This CDR3 is 15 amino acids long. Germline CDR1 and CDR2: MNHEY and SVGEGT. The CDR3 is CASSLSGGPQETQYF. As DNA, the CDR3 is TGTGCCAGCAGCCTTAGCGGGGGGCCGCAAGAGACCCAGTACTTC.

This clonotype was seen many times. The chain uses TRBV20-1 and TRBJ1-5; 10 bases line up with TRBD1. Germline-derived CDR1 and CDR2 are DFQATT and SNEGSKA (reference sequence). CDR3 length equals 13 residues. The trim removed 3 bases at V and 5 bases at J, leaving 1 base unmatched. In DNA form, the CDR3 reads TGCAGTGCTAGGACAGGGGGCGATCAGCCCCAGCATTTT. The encoded protein is CSARTGGDQPQHF.

This clonotype showed up many times. J is TRBJ2-5 and V is TRBV10-3; 12 bases align to TRBD2. This CDR3 comprises 16 residues. After removal of 3 bases from V and 2 bases from J, the junction contained 4 bases not matched to a gene. Looked up from germline, CDR1 is ENHRY and CDR2 is SYGVKD. CDR3 residues: CAISDGLAGLQETQYF. In DNA form, the CDR3 reads TGTGCCATCAGTGATGGACTAGCGGGGTTACAAGAGACCCAGTACTTC.

In this sample, this clonotype turned up a few times. The chain carries TRBV2 and TRBJ2-3; possibly TRBD2 for D (5 bases). Per the germline V gene, CDR1 is SNHLY and CDR2 is FYNNEI. CDR3 length: 12 residues. V dropped 3 bases and J dropped 6 bases, with 7 bases sitting between them. CDR3 protein: CASSDRGDTQYF. The DNA for the CDR3 is TGTGCCAGCAGTGATCGCGGGGATACGCAGTATTTT.

This chain uses TRBV4-1 with TRBJ1-1; D is possibly TRBD1 (5 bases). Trimming pared 0 bases from V and 7 bases from J, leaving 12 bases between. Germline CDR1 reads MGHRA; CDR2 reads YSYEKL. The CDR3 totals 14 residues. The CDR3 nucleotides are TGCGCCAGCAGCCAAGATAGGGCAGGGCTTGAAGCTTTCTTT. Amino acids: CASSQDRAGLEAFF.

This clonotype has a handful of counts. The chain has TRBV7-2 and TRBJ1-2, with D possibly being TRBD1 (5 bases). V lost 5 bases to trimming and J lost 5 bases, with 18 bases between them. Germline V CDR1 and CDR2: SGHTA, FQGNSA. The CDR3 runs to 15 residues. The CDR3 sequence: CASSVPLLGPYGYTF. The CDR3 DNA reads TGTGCCAGCAGCGTCCCCTTGTTGGGGCCGTATGGCTACACCTTC. Using reference TRBV7-2 and TRBJ1-2 for the parts outside the CDR3, the full variable domain is GAGVSQSPSNKVTEKGKDVELRCDPISGHTALYWYRQSLGQGLEFLIYFQGNSAPDKSGLPSDRFSAERTGGSVSTLTIQRTQQEDSAVYLCASSVPLLGPYGYTFGSGTRLTVV.

There are many counts of this clonotype. The chain employs TRBV19 and TRBJ1-2; possible D gene TRBD1, 6 bases. There are 15 residues in the CDR3. The V end was cut by 6 bases, the J end by 5 bases, with 19 bases between. Germline CDR1 and CDR2: LNHDA and SQIVND (reference sequence). The CDR3 spells CASSPTADSLYGYTF. Written as DNA, the CDR3 is TGTGCCAGTAGCCCCACTGCGGACAGCCTTTATGGCTACACCTTC.

This clonotype was observed at least ten times. V usage is TRBV5-5 and J usage is TRBJ1-2, with 8 bases matching TRBD1. The CDR3 covers 16 residues. With V trimmed by 4 bases and J by 5 bases, 13 bases remained unmatched. Germline V gene lookup returns CDR1 SGHKS and CDR2 YYEKEE (reference sequence). CDR3 amino acids: CASSVSGTGQVYGYTF. CDR3 nucleotide sequence: TGTGCCAGCAGCGTATCCGGGACAGGCCAGGTTTATGGCTACACCTTC.

The chain recombines TRBV2 with TRBJ1-1, with a possible D match to TRBD1 (6 bases). Trimming stripped 5 bases from V and 10 bases from J, with 14 bases between. This CDR3 has 12 amino acids. CDR1 and CDR2 (germline): SNHLY, FYNNEI. The CDR3 reads CASSPGGPVAFF. CDR3 DNA: TGTGCCAGCAGTCCGGGGGGGCCCGTAGCTTTCTTT.

This clonotype came up once. Possible read error: a much larger clone is one base away. The J gene is TRBJ2-7, the V gene TRBV12-3 or TRBV12-4, with D perhaps being TRBD1 or TRBD2 (6 bases each). There are 14 residues in the CDR3. Trimming removed 4 bases from V and 2 bases from J, with 12 bases in between. CDR3 sequence: CASSSGEAPYEQYF. In DNA, the CDR3 is TGTGCCAGCAGTTCAGGGGAGGCACCCTACGAGCAGTACTTC.

This clonotype came up many times. The gene calls are TRBV9 and TRBJ1-1; D perhaps matches TRBD1 (6 bases). The CDR3 is 13 amino acids. The V end was cut by 2 bases, the J end by 8 bases, with 13 bases between. Germline V gives CDR1 SGDLS, CDR2 YYNGEE. The CDR3 coding sequence is TGTGCCAGCAGCGTCGGGACATTGGAGGAAGCTTTCTTT. It is translated as CASSVGTLEEAFF. Using reference TRBV9 and TRBJ1-1 for the parts outside the CDR3, the full variable domain is DSGVTQTPKHLITATGQRVTLRCSPRSGDLSVYWYQQSLDQGLQFLIQYYNGEERAKGNILERFSAQQFPDLHSELNLSSLELGDSALYFCASSVGTLEEAFFGQGTRLTVV.

In its sample, this clonotype was seen many times. The chain links TRBV20-1 to TRBJ1-6; TRBD1 is a possible D gene (6 bases). Per germline, CDR1 DFQATT and CDR2 SNEGSKA (reference sequence). The CDR3 extends over 16 amino acids. V gave up 0 bases and J gave up 6 bases, with 15 bases separating them. The CDR3 protein is CSARDSRGGRNSPLHF. The CDR3 DNA sequence: TGCAGTGCTAGAGATAGCCGGGGGGGCCGTAATTCACCCCTCCACTTT.

With respect to this clonotype: A much larger clone lies a single base off, so this may be a read error. The CDR3 carries no conserved terminal phenylalanine or tryptophan, so it likely arises from a read error. The V call is TRBV7-9, the J call TRBJ1-2; tentatively, D is TRBD1 (5 bases). The CDR3 consists of 16 residues. Germline CDR1 reads SEHNR; CDR2 reads FQNEAQ (reference sequence). V was shortened by 5 bases and J by 4 bases, with 20 bases between the two germline ends. In nucleotides, the CDR3 is TGTGCCAGCAGCCAAGAGGGGCAGGGCTACGGCTATGGCTACACCCTC. Amino acids: CASSQEGQGYGYGYTL.

This clonotype was seen a few times. At one of its ends the junction is not consistent with the germline gene, which may arise from a read error. The J gene is TRBJ2-7, the V gene TRBV5-1; D uncertain. This CDR3 has 15 amino acids. Per germline, CDR1 SGHRS and CDR2 YFSETQ. The CDR3 coding sequence is TGTGCCAGCAGCTTGGGTCAGAAAGCTTCCTACGAGCAGTACTTC. The encoded protein is CASSLGQKASYEQYF.

V usage is TRBV9 and J usage is TRBJ1-2, with TRBD1 matching 11 bases. The germline V gene encodes CDR1 SGDLS and CDR2 YYNGEE. The CDR3 covers 15 residues. V lost 0 bases to trimming and J lost 6 bases; unmatched junction nucleotides: 4. The CDR3 is CASSVEDRGRNGYTF. CDR3 in DNA: TGTGCCAGCAGCGTAGAGGACAGGGGGCGGAATGGCTACACCTTC.

This clonotype appeared many times. The J gene is TRBJ1-4, the V gene TRBV19; the D gene is possibly TRBD1 (5 bases). There are 14 residues in the CDR3. Germline values: CDR1 LNHDA, CDR2 SQIVND (reference sequence). The germline V and J ends were trimmed by 8 bases and 0 bases, with 10 bases remaining between them. The CDR3 here is CASLGGATNEKLFF. CDR3 in DNA: TGTGCCAGTCTTGGGGGTGCAACTAATGAAAAACTGTTTTTT.

Only a few counts were recorded for this clonotype. The rearrangement links TRBV3-1 to TRBJ1-1, with TRBD1 matching over 8 bases. Germline CDR1 is LGHDT and CDR2 is YNNKEL (reference sequence). CDR3 length equals 15 residues. V lost 2 bases and J lost 4; bases outside the gene matches: 6. The CDR3: CASSQRPGQATEAFF. CDR3 in DNA: TGTGCCAGCAGCCAACGTCCGGGACAGGCCACTGAAGCTTTCTTT. Full variable domain (rest looked up from reference TRBV3-1 and TRBJ1-1): DTAVSQTPKYLVTQMGNDKSIKCEQNLGHDTMYWYKQDSKKFLKIMFSYNNKELIINETVPNRFSPKSPDKAHLNLHINSLELGDSAVYFCASSQRPGQATEAFFGQGTRLTVV.

The rearrangement links TRBV12-3 or TRBV12-4 to TRBJ2-7; no clear D. The CDR3 contains 14 residues. Trimming removed 6 bases at V and 2 bases at J, with 14 bases between. Here the CDR3 DNA reads TGTGCCAGCAGCCCCCCTCTGATGGCCTACGAGCAGTACTTC. It codes for CASSPPLMAYEQYF.

This clonotype occurred many times. V is TRBV6-5 and J is TRBJ1-6; no firm D call. CDR1 MNHEY and CDR2 SVGAGI come from the germline V gene. This CDR3 has 13 amino acids. Deletions cut 9 bases from V and 10 bases from J, with 16 bases between. Here the CDR3 reads CASSERARSPLHF. The CDR3 DNA is TGTGCCAGTTCCGAGAGGGCGAGGTCACCCCTCCACTTT.

The chain has TRBV29-1 and TRBJ2-1; possibly TRBD1 for D (6 bases). CDR1 SQVTM and CDR2 ANQGSEA come from the germline V gene. The CDR3 spans 11 residues. With 8 bases removed from V and 8 bases from J, the gap between germline ends came to 13 bases. In nucleotides, the CDR3 is TGCAGCACTTACAGGGAAGATGAGCAGTTCTTC. Its protein product is CSTYREDEQFF.